The following is a TCR beta chain sequence with its context. Its antigen is unidentified. This record comes from a study of PD-L1 blockade in urothelial cancer. Overall study context: Of prior chemotherapy regimens, patients had received between 0 and 3. Blood yielded a median of around 150,000 T cells per sample. General study points: Better progression-free and overall survival followed lower pretreatment blood clonality.

Measured with immunoSEQ multiplex PCR; TCRdb has only the in-frame clones, and not every one. This table holds 100,000 to 150,000 clones, less than 85% found once. This sample's time point: pretreatment peripheral blood. Locally advanced or metastatic urothelial carcinoma affected all patients. The CDR3 length is 14 residues. V was cut by 7 bases and J by 2 bases, with 11 bases left in between. The germline CDR1 and CDR2 sequences are MNHEY and SVGAGI. The chain links TRBV6-5 to TRBJ2-2; a weak D match, TRBD2 (5 bases). Sequenced here: PBMCs, sampled around atezolizumab (anti-PD-L1) treatment. The clonotype was recovered from a man aged 50 to 59 with urothelial cancer. The CDR3 coding sequence is TGTGCCAGCATACACCGGGGAAACACCGGGGAGCTGTTTTTT. Amino acid sequence: CASIHRGNTGELFF.